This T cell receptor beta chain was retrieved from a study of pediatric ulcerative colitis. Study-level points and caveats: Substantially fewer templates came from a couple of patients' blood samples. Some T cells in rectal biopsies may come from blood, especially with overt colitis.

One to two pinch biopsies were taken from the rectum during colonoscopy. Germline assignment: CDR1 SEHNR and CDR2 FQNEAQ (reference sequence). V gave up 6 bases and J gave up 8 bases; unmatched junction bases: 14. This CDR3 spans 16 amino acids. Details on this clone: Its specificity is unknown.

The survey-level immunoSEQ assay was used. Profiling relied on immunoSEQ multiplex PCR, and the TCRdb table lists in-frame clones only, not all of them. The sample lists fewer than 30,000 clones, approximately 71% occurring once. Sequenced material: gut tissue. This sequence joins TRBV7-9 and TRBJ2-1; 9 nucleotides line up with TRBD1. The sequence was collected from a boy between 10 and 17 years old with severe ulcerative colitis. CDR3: CASSPSLRTGAYEQFF. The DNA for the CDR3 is TGTGCCAGCAGTCCTAGCCTTCGGACAGGGGCGTATGAGCAGTTCTTC.